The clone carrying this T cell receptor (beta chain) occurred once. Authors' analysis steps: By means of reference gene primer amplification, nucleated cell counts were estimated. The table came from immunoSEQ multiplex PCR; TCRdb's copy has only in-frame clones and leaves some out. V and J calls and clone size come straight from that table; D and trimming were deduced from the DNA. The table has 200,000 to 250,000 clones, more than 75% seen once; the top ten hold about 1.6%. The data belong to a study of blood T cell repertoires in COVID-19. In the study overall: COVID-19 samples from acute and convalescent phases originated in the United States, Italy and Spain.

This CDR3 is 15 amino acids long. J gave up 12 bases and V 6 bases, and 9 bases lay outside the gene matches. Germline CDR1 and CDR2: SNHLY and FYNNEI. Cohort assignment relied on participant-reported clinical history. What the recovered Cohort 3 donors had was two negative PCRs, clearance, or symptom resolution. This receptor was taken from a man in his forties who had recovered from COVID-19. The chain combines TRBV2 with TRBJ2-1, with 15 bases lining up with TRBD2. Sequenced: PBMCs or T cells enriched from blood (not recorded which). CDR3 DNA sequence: TGTGCCAGCAGATTCGGACTAGCGGGAGGGCCGTGGCAGTTCTTC. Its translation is CASRFGLAGGPWQFF.